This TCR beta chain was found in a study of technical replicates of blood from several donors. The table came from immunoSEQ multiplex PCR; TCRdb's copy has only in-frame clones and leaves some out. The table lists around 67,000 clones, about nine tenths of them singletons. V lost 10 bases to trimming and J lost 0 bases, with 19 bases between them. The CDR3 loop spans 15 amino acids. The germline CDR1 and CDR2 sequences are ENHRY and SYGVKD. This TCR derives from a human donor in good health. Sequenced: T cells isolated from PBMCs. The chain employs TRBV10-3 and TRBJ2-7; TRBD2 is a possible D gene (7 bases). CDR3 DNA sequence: TGTGCCACTATGGGGGGGGGACAAAGCTCCTACGAGCAGTACTTC. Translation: CATMGGGQSSYEQYF.